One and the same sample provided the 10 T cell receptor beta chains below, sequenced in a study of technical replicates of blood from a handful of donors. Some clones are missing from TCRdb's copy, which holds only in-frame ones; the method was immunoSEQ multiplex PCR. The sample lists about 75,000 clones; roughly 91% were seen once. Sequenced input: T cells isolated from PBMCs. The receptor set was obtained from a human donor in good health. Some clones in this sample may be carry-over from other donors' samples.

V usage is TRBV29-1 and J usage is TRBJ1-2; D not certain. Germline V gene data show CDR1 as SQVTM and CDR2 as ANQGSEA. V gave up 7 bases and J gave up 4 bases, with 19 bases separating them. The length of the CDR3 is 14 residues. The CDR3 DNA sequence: TGCAGCGCCTCCTCAGTGGGAGAACTCTATGGCTACACCTTC. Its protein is CSASSVGELYGYTF.

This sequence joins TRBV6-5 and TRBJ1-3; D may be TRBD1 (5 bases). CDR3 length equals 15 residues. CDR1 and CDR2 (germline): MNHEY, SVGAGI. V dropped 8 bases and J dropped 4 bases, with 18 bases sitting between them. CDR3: CASQNQAGWGNTIYF. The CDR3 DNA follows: TGTGCCAGCCAGAATCAGGCAGGGTGGGGAAACACCATATATTTT.

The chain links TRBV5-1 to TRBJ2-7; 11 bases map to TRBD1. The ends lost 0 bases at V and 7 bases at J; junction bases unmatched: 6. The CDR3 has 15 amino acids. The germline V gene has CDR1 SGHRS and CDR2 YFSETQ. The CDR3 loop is CASSLAGQGAEEQYF. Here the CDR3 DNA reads TGCGCCAGCAGCTTGGCCGGACAGGGGGCTGAGGAGCAGTACTTC.

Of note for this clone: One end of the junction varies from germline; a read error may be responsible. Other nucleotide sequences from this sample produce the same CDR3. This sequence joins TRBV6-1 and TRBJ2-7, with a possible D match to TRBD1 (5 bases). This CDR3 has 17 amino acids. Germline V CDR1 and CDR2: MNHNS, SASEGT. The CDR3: CASSEALRVGLSHEQYF. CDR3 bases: TGTGCCAGCAGTGAAGCTCTCAGGGTTGGGCTCTCCCACGAGCAGTACTTC.

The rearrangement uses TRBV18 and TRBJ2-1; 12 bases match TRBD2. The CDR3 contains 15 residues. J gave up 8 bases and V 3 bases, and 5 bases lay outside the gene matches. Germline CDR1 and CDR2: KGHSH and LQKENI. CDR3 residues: CASSPVLAGGDEQFF. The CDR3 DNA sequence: TGTGCCAGCTCACCGGTCCTAGCGGGAGGGGATGAGCAGTTCTTC.

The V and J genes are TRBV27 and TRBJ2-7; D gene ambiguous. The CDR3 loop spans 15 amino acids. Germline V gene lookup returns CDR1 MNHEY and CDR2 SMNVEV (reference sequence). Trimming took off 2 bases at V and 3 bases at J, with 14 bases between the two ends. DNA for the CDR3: TGTGCCAGCAGTTTACAGCCAGGTTCTAACTACGAGCAGTACTTC. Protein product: CASSLQPGSNYEQYF.

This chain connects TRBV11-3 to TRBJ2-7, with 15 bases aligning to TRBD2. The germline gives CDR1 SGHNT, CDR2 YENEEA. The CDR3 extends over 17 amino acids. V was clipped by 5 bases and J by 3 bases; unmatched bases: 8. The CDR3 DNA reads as TGTGCCAGCAGCCCGAGGACTAGCGGGGGGGCAAGCTACGAGCAGTACTTC. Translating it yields CASSPRTSGGASYEQYF.

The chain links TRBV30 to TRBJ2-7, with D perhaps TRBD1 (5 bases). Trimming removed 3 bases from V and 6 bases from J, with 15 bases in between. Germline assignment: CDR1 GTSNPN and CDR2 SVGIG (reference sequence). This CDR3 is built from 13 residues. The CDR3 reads CAWRPDTLSEQYF. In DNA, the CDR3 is TGTGCCTGGAGACCGGACACACTAAGCGAGCAGTACTTC.

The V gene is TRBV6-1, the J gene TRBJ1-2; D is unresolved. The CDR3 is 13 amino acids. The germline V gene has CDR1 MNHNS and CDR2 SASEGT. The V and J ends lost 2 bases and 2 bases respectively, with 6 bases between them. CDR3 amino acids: CASSEPRNYGYTF. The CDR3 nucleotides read TGTGCCAGCAGTGAACCCAGGAACTATGGCTACACCTTC.

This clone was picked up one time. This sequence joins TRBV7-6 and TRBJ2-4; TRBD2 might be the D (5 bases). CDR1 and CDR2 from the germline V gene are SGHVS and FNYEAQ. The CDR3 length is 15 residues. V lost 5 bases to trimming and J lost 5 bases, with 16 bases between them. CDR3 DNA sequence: TGTGCCAGCAGCCGTCCCCGGGATCCCGAAAACATTCAGTACTTC. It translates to CASSRPRDPENIQYF. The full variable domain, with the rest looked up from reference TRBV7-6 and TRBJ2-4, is GAGVSQSPRYKVTKRGQDVALRCDPISGHVSLYWYRQALGQGPEFLTYFNYEAQQDKSGLPNDRFSAERPEGSISTLTIQRTEQRDSAMYRCASSRPRDPENIQYFGAGTRLSVL.